The 2 T cell receptor beta chains below come from one sample, sequenced in a study of cytomegalovirus exposure and HLA in healthy donors (dated by TCRdb to between 2016 and 2019). The method behind the library was the immunoSEQ multiplex PCR assay. For the multiplex PCR, a mixture combining 60 forward primers for TCR Vbeta segments and 13 reverse primers for TCR Jbeta segments was used. Entries here come from immuneACCESS through TCRdb and include only in-frame sequences with V and J called. Some clones fail to appear in such tables; in the studies checked, an unresolved V gene covers under half of the shortfall, and the cause of the remainder is unknown. The sample has 150,000 to 200,000 clones on record, roughly 87% of them singletons. The ten largest make up 4.1% of the sample. The sample consisted of PBMCs. Receptors originate from a man between 45 and 60 years old in good health and CMV-seropositive.

J is TRBJ2-6 and V is TRBV13, with a weak D call TRBD1 (5 bases). The V end lost 5 bases, the J end lost 4 bases, and 15 bases lay between the germline ends. The CDR3 length is 16 residues. The germline gives CDR1 PRHDT, CDR2 FYEKMQ (reference sequence). CDR3 sequence reads: CASSAAGQGGANVLTF. The CDR3 coding sequence is TGTGCCAGCAGCGCCGCCGGACAAGGGGGGGCCAACGTCCTGACTTTC.

DNA of the CDR3: TGTGCCAGCTCACCTAAGGGGACAGGGTTGTCCTACGAGCAGTACTTC. Residues: CASSPKGTGLSYEQYF. The V gene is TRBV18, the J gene TRBJ2-7; 9 bases are shared with TRBD1. The CDR3 is 16 residues long. The germline V gene encodes CDR1 KGHSH and CDR2 LQKENI. The V segment lost 3 bases and the J segment 1 base; nucleotides outside the gene matches: 7. Variable domain in full (rest from reference TRBV18 and TRBJ2-7): NAGVMQNPRHLVRRRGQEARLRCSPMKGHSHVYWYRQLPEEGLKFMVYLQKENIIDESGMPKERFSAEFPKEGPSILRIQQVVRGDSAAYFCASSPKGTGLSYEQYFGPGTRLTVT.